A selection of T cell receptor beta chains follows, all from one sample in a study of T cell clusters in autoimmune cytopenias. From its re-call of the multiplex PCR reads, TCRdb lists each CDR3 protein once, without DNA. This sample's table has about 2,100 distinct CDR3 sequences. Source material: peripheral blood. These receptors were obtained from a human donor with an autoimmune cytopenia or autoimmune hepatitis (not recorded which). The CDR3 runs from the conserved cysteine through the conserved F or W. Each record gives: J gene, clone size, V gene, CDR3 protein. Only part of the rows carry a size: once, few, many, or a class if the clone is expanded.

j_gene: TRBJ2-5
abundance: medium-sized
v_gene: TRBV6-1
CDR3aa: CASSESTGGAETQYF

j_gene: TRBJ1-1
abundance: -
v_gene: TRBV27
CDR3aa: CASSLSRSGNTEAFF

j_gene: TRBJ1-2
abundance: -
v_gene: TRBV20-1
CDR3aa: CSARDPGGYTF

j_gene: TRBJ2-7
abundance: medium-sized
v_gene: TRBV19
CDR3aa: CASSIIAGDEQYF

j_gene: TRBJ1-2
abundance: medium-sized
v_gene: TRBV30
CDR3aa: CAWSRGQSGYTF

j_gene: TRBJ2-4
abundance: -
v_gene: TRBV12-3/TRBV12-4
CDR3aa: CASSLRSDNKNIQYF

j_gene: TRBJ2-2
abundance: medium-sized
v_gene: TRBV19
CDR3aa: CASYRKRDSNTGELFF

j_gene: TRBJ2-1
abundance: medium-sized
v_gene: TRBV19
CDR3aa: CASSMGSWGTLGYNEQFF

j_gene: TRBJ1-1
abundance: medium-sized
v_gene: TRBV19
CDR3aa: CASSIRGNTEAFF

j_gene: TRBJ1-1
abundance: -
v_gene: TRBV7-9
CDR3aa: CASSFGWAGEAFF

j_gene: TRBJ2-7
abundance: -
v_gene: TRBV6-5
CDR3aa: CAISPSRAGGPYEQYF

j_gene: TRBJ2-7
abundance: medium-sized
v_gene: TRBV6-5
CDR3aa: CASSYSGHGSNEQYF

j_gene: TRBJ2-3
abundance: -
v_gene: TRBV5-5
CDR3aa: CASSQEQPDTQYF

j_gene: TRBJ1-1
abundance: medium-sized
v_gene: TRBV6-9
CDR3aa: CASSSQGNTEAFF

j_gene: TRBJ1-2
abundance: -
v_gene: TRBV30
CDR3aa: CAWRTNRDRVRSYTF

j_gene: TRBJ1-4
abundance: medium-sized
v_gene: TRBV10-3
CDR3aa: CATKAGVNEKLFF

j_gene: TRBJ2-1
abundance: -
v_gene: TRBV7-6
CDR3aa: CASSKLAGVGNEQFF

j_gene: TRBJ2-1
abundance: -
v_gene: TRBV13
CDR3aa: CASSPRGGRGLGEQFF

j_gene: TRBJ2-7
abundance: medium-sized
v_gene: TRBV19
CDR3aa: CASSRRTSGGASYEQYF

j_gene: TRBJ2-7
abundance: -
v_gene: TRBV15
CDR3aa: CATSRDSGNNYEQYF

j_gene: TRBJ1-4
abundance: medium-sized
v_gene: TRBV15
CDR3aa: CATSRDTGSEKLFF

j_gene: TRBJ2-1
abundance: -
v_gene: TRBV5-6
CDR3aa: CASSEPGQGKGNEQFF

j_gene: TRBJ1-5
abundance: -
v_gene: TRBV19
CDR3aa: CASNMRGGHQPQHF

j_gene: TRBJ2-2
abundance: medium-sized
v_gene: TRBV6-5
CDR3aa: CASSGEGTGELFF

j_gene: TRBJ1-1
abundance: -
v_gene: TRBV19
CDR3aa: CASTPTGSNTEAFF

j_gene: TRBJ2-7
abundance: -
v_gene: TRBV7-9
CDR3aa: CASSAGTGSTYEQYF

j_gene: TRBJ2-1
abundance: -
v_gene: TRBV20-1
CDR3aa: CSARGGRALYNEQFF

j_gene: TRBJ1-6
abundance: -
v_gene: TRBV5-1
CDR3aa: CASSFDSRSYNSPLHF

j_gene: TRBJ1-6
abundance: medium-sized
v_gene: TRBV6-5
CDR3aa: CASTHRNSPLHF

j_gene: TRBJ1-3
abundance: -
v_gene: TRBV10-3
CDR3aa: CAITRDEGNTIYF

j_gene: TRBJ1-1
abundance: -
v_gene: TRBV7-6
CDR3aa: CASSLIPQGTEAFF

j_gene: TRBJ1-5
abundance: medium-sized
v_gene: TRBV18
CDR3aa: CASSPEADQPQHF

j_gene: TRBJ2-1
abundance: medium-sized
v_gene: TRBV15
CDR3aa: CATSPRGVGEVEQFF

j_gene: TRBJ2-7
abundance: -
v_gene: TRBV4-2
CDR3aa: CASSPGLAYEQYF

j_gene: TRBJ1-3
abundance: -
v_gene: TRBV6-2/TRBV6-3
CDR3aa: CASLTSGNTIYF

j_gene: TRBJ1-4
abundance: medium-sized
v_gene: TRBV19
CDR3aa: CASSESTDILFF

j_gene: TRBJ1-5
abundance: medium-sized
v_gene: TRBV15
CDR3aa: CATSRDSQGGNQPQHF

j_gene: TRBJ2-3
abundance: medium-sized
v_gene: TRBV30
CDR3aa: CAWSISAGGTDTQYF

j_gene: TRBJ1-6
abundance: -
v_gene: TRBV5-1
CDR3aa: CASSRRDSNSPLHF

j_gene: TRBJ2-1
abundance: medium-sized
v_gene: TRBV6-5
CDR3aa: CASTPRTGANNEQFF

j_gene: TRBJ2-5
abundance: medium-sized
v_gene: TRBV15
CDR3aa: CATSRDSETQYF